This TCR beta chain came from a study of T cell changes during pregnancy in multiple sclerosis. Profiled with immunoSEQ multiplex PCR; TCRdb holds only in-frame clones, not every one. The table includes approximately 74,000 clones, approximately 92% detected once. Trimming removed 5 bases at V and 4 bases at J, with 10 bases between. Germline V CDR1 and CDR2: SNHLY, FYNNEI. The CDR3 covers 13 residues. This TCR was recovered from a female donor with multiple sclerosis, enrolled in a pregnancy study. V gene TRBV2 combines with J gene TRBJ2-3; a possible D gene is TRBD1 (6 bases). This specimen consisted of peripheral blood, obtained before pregnancy. This CDR3 reads CASSPDSADTQYF. In DNA, the CDR3 is TGTGCCAGCAGTCCGGACAGTGCAGATACGCAGTATTTT.